The rows below give T cell receptor beta chains drawn from one sample of a study of cytomegalovirus exposure and HLA in healthy donors. Sequencing used immunoSEQ multiplex PCR; TCRdb keeps in-frame clones, though not all of them. This table holds tens of thousands of clones, approximately 71% found once. What was sequenced was PBMCs. Receptor source: a man aged 45-65 years in good health and CMV-seropositive. Each CDR3 is given with its conserved first and last residue. A D gene is named only where the DNA matches it firmly. The listing skips clone size in some rows; elsewhere it reads once, few, many or a size class.

J gene,V gene,D gene,clone size,CDR3 protein,CDR3 DNA
TRBJ2-3,TRBV29-1,TRBD2,.,CSAVGLAGGTDTQYF,TGCAGCGCCGTGGGGCTAGCGGGGGGGACAGATACGCAGTATTTT
TRBJ1-1,TRBV7-8,TRBD1,.,CASSSIDRGPKGTEAFF,TGTGCCAGCAGCTCTATAGACAGGGGGCCGAAGGGGACTGAAGCTTTCTTT
TRBJ2-3,TRBV4-3,TRBD2,few,CASSQEPSGGTDTQYF,TGCGCCAGCAGCCAAGAGCCCAGCGGGGGCACAGATACGCAGTATTTT
TRBJ2-5,TRBV11-2,.,.,CASSRQGGLAETQYF,TGTGCCAGCAGCCGCCAAGGTGGCCTAGCGGAGACCCAGTACTTC
TRBJ1-1,TRBV11-2,.,.,CASSPPDSEAFF,TGTGCCAGCAGCCCCCCGGACAGTGAAGCTTTCTTT
TRBJ1-1,TRBV7-9,TRBD1,.,CASSTPTGANTEAFF,TGTGCCAGCAGCACCCCGACAGGGGCGAACACTGAAGCTTTCTTT
TRBJ1-3,TRBV30,.,.,CAWAIYRSGNTIYF,TGTGCCTGGGCGATCTACCGTTCTGGAAACACCATATATTTT
TRBJ2-1,TRBV5-4,.,.,CASSSTQTGYSLFF,TGTGCCAGCAGCTCTACACAGACGGGATATTCACTGTTCTTC
TRBJ1-5,TRBV6-5,TRBD1,.,CASSYSGTGNQPQHF,TGTGCCAGCAGTTACTCCGGGACAGGGAACCAGCCCCAGCATTTT
TRBJ1-4,TRBV5-1,.,.,CASSLFGTKNEKLFF,TGCGCCAGCAGCTTGTTCGGGACAAAGAATGAAAAACTGTTTTTT
TRBJ2-3,TRBV6-1,TRBD2,few,CASIGTSGAPDTQYF,TGTGCCAGCATTGGGACTAGCGGGGCCCCAGATACGCAGTATTTT
TRBJ1-2,TRBV25-1,.,.,CASSERLGWGEYGYTF,TGTGCCAGCAGTGAACGCCTGGGATGGGGGGAGTATGGCTACACCTTC
TRBJ2-7,TRBV30,.,.,CAWSVGAEGGYEQYF,TGTGCCTGGAGTGTAGGGGCTGAAGGGGGCTACGAGCAGTACTTC
TRBJ2-2,TRBV12-5,.,.,CASGQVGVTGELFF,TGTGCTAGTGGCCAAGTAGGGGTCACCGGGGAGCTGTTTTTT
TRBJ1-1,TRBV30,TRBD1,.,CAWSLTGTATTEAFF,TGTGCCTGGAGTCTAACCGGGACAGCGACCACTGAAGCTTTCTTT
TRBJ2-7,TRBV7-2,.,.,CASSLAREDEQYF,TGTGCCAGCAGCTTAGCGAGAGAGGACGAGCAGTACTTC
TRBJ2-5,TRBV7-9,TRBD1,few,CASSFDRGLETQYF,TGTGCCAGCAGCTTCGACAGGGGGCTAGAGACCCAGTACTTC
TRBJ2-7,TRBV28,.,.,CASSLAVGPYEQYF,TGTGCCAGCAGTTTAGCGGTCGGTCCCTACGAGCAGTACTTC
TRBJ1-1,TRBV7-8,.,.,CASSLRGPGNTEAFF,TGTGCCAGCAGCTTAAGGGGCCCTGGAAACACTGAAGCTTTCTTT
TRBJ2-3,TRBV2,TRBD1,.,CANRVKGAPDTQYF,TGTGCCAACAGGGTAAAGGGGGCCCCAGATACGCAGTATTTT
TRBJ2-2,TRBV25-1,TRBD1,.,CASSGGTGLNTGELFF,TGTGCCAGCAGTGGGGGGACAGGGCTGAACACCGGGGAGCTGTTTTTT
TRBJ1-6,TRBV30,.,once,CAWSPAGSISPLHF,TGTGCCTGGAGTCCCGCGGGTTCAATTTCACCCCTCCACTTT
TRBJ1-1,TRBV18,.,.,CASSPQFVGGTEAFF,TGTGCCAGCTCACCACAGTTTGTAGGGGGCACTGAAGCTTTCTTT
TRBJ2-1,TRBV2,.,.,CAVNLQFTSYNEQFF,TGTGCCGTCAACCTTCAGTTCACCTCCTACAATGAGCAGTTCTTC
TRBJ1-1,TRBV10-3,TRBD1,.,CASQGQENTEAFF,TGTGCCTCCCAAGGACAGGAGAACACTGAAGCTTTCTTT
TRBJ2-3,TRBV10-1,TRBD1,.,CASRENLGQGAGDTQYF,TGCGCCAGCAGAGAAAACCTGGGACAGGGGGCTGGAGATACGCAGTATTTT
TRBJ1-3,TRBV29-1,TRBD1,.,CSVATGGTSGNTIYF,TGCAGCGTTGCGACAGGGGGTACGTCTGGAAACACCATATATTTT
TRBJ2-2,TRBV19,TRBD2,.,CASRQLAGVGTGELFF,TGTGCCAGTAGGCAACTAGCGGGAGTAGGCACCGGGGAGCTGTTTTTT
TRBJ2-1,TRBV28,TRBD2,.,CASSESGRNYNEQFF,TGTGCCAGCAGCGAAAGCGGGAGGAACTACAATGAGCAGTTCTTC
TRBJ2-3,TRBV30,TRBD2,.,CAWSVAGADTQYF,TGTGCCTGGAGTGTAGCGGGGGCGGATACGCAGTATTTT
TRBJ2-7,TRBV4-1,.,few,CASSQVQGSEQYF,TGCGCCAGCAGCCAAGTTCAGGGCTCCGAGCAGTACTTC
TRBJ2-1,TRBV28,TRBD1,.,CASSKDRAVHEQFF,TGTGCCAGCAGTAAGGACAGGGCTGTCCACGAGCAGTTCTTC